This record covers a single T cell receptor (beta chain). The target antigen is unknown. This sample is drawn from a study of T cells expressing NK-cell markers. The study, taken as a whole, reports: Among a few donors, these clonotypes also ranked first in the CD3+CD56-NKG2C+ fraction. Clarity on HCMV specificity was lacking for the expanded NKG2C+ T cell clones. In about 6 donors, dominant CD3+CD56+NKG2C+ clonotypes ranked among the top 10 CD8+ clonotypes.

5'RACE template switching built TCR beta cDNA with unique molecular identifiers. After re-calling the 5' RACE reads, TCRdb lists one entry per CDR3 protein, DNA absent. The sample totals 550,000 to 600,000 distinct CDR3 sequences. This clonotype was obtained from a man aged 18 to 35 in good health. Input material: blood T cells: a sorted CD56 or NKG2C T cell subset, CD4+ or CD8+ T cells, or bulk PBMC T cells (not recorded which).

The CDR3: CSVYLAVNSGNTIYF. The chain couples TRBV29-1 to TRBJ1-3. CDR3 length: 15 residues. CDR1 is SQVTM, CDR2 ANQGSEA, per germline.